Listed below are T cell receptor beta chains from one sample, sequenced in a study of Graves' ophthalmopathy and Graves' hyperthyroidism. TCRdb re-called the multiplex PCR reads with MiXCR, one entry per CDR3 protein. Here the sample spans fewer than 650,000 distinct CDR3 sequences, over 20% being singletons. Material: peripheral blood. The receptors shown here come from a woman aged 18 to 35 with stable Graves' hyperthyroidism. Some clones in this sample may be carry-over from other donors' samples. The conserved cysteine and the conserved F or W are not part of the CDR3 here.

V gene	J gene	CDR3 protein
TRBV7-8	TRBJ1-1	ASSLLIAFEAF
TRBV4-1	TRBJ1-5	ASSQGLAAGSNQPQH
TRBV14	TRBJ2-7	ASSQTTSITWEQY
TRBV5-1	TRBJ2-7	ASSLRGEADEQY
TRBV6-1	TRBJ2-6	ASSPPPGANVLT
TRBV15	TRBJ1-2	ATSSPDREANYGYT
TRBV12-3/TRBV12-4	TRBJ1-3	ASSLENSGNTIY
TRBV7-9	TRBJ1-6	ASRMDRGGSPLH
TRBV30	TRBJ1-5	AWSVSTLDRGPQH
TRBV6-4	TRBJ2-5	ASLFGWGLRETQY
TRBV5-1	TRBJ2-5	ASSLEVWETQY
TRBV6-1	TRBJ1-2	ASRTEPIYGYT
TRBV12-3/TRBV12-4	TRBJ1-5	ASSLFDSNQPQH
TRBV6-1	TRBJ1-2	ASSPFQDSSYGYT
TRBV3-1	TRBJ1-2	ASSQGQGHYGYT
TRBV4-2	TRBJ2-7	ASSREEREGPFEQY
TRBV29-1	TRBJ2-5	SVDPDRGETQY
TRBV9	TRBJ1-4	ASSVVGRTNEKLF
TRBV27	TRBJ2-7	ASSLQDSYEQY
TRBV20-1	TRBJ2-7	SATRDRTDEQY
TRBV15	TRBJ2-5	ATSRALGLEETQY
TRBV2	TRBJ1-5	ASGDTQPQH
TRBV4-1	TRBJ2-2	ASSQGDYRGRSGGELF